This T cell receptor beta chain was found in a study of neurological immune-mediated disorders. Study background: Relapsing-remitting disease affected some 31, and secondary progressive 3, of roughly 34 multiple sclerosis patients.

The sample holds many counts of this clonotype. The target antigen is unknown. The CDR3 covers 12 residues. Germline CDR1 reads LNHNV; CDR2 reads YYDKDF (reference sequence). V dropped 5 bases and J dropped 4 bases, with 8 bases sitting between them. Study observations and caveats: Among 34 multiple sclerosis patients, 18 had repertoires that phylogenetic grouping placed in one related-CDR3 cluster, a possible signature. No CDR3 amino acid sequences were shared by expanded clones across subjects, suggesting private repertoires in all groups.

TCRdb passed the 5' RACE reads through MiXCR, listing each CDR3 protein once. This sample yields tens of thousands of distinct CDR3 sequences, of which about 2.5% are seen a single time; roughly 1.2% belongs to the top ten. Material for sequencing was PBMCs. The origin of this receptor is a woman in her 30s with multiple sclerosis. V is TRBV15 and J is TRBJ1-1; no reliable D call. The CDR3 region has the DNA TGTGCCACCAGCCCGGGCGGCACTGAAGCTTTCTTT. This encodes CATSPGGTEAFF.